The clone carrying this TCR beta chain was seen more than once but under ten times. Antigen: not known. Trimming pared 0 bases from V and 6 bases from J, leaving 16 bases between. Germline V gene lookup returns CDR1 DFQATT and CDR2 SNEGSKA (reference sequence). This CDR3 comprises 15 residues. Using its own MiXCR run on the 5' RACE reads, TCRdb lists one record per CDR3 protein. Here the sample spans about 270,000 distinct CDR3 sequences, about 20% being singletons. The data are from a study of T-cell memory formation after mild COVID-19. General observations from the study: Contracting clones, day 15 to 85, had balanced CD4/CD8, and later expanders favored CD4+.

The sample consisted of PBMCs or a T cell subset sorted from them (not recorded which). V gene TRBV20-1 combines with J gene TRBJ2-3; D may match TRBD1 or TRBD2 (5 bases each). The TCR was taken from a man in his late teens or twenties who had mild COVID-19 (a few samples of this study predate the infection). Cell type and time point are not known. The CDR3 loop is CSARDSGTTGDTQYF. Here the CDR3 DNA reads TGCAGTGCTAGAGATTCCGGGACCACTGGGGATACGCAGTATTTT.